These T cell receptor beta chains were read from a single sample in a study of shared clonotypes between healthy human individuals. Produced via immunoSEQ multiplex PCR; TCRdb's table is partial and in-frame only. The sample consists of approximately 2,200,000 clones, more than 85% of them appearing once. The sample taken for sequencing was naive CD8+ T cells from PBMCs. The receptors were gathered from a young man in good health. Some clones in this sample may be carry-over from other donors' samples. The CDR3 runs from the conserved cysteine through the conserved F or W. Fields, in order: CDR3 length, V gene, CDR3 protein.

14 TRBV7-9 CASSLNPFEETQYF
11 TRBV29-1 CSFQTDTEAFF
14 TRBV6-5 CASSYSISGNEQYF
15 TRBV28 CASSFYLYGHGEAFF
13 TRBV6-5 CASSADRVDGYTF
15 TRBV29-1 CSVDLGSGEAGELFF
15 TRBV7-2 CASSLSGGENTEAFF
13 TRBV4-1 CASSPGSTGELFF
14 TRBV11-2 CASSRGGVLGGYTF
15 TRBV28 CASRFERDSDNEQFF
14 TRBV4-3 CASSQGVRKYEQYF
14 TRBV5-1 CASTSQSLRDEQFF
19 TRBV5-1 CASRLTPESWRGMTGELFF
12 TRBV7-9 CASSFGEAAQYF
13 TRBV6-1 CASSETGTGSQHF
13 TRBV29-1 CSVVGGSTDTQYF
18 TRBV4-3 CASSQDPTLAGGFGEQFF
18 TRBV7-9 CASSLPGLAGVPRHEQFF
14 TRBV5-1 CASSSGEGPYEQYF
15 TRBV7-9 CASSLAGRGAQEQYF
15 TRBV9 CASSAAVPSGTEAFF
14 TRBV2 CASSEDQGSYEQYF
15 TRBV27 CASTYNSGRGYEQYF